This TCR beta chain was recovered during a study of shared clonotypes between healthy human individuals. General study findings and limits: Richness estimates generally favored naive over memory subsets. Compared with clonotypes that all four donors shared, non-shared clonotypes had lower generation probabilities. Collection of samples was limited to blood; tissue repertoires likely differ.

V lost 7 bases to trimming and J lost 5 bases, with 14 bases between them. The CDR3 length is 13 residues. Germline-derived CDR1 and CDR2 are MGHDK and SYGVNS. A remark on this clone: Antigen specificity is unknown.

Methods used by the authors: There were no quality scores in the junction-only immunoSEQ sequences, so filtering differed. The protocol was immunoSEQ multiplex PCR, while the TCRdb copy is restricted to in-frame clones and leaves out a portion. That table furnishes V, J and clone size, whereas the DNA furnished D and trimming. The table records about 2 million clones, about 95% of them present only once. Specimen: naive CD4+ T cells sorted from blood. Subset meaning: CD45RA+ positively selected. This TCR was sampled from a man between 18 and 35 years old in good health. V is TRBV25-1 and J is TRBJ1-1; D gene ambiguous. CDR3 DNA: TGTGCCAGCACCCCAGGTCCGGGAACTGAAGCTTTCTTT. This gives the protein CASTPGPGTEAFF.